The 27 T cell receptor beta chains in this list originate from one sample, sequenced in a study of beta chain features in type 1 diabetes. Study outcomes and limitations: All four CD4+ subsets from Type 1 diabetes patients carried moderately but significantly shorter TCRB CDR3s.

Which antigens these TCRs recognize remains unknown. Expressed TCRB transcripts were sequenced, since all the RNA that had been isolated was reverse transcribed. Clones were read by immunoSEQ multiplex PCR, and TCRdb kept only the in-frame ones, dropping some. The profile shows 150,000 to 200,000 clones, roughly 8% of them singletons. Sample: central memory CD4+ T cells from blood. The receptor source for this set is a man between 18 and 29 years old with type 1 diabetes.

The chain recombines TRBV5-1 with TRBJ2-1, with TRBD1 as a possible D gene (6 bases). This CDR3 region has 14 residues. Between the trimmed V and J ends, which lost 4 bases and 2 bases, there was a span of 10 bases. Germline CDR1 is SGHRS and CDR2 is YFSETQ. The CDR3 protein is CASSPGQTYNEQFF. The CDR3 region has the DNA TGCGCCAGCAGCCCCGGACAGACCTACAATGAGCAGTTCTTC.

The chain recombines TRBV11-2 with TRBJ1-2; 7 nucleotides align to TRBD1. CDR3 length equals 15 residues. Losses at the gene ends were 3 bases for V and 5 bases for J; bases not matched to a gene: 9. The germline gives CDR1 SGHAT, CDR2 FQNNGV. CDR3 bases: TGTGCCAGCAGCTTTTCGTCCGGGACAGAGTATGGCTACACCTTC. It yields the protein CASSFSSGTEYGYTF.

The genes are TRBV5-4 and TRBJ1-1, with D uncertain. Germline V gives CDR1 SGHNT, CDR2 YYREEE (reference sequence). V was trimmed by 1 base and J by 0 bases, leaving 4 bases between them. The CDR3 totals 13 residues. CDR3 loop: CASSLTLNTEAFF. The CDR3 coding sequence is TGTGCCAGCAGCTTGACACTGAACACTGAAGCTTTCTTT.

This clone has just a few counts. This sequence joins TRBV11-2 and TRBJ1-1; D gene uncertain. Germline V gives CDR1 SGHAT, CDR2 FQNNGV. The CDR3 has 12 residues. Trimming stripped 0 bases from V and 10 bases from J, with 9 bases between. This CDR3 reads CASSLEWGGAFF. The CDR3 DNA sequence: TGTGCCAGCAGCTTAGAATGGGGAGGAGCTTTCTTT.

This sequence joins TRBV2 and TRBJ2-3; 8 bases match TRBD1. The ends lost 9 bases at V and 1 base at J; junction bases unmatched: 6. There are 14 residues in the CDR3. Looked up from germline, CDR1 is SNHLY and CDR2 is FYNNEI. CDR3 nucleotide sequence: TGTGCCAGAATAAAGACAGGGGGCACAGATACGCAGTATTTT. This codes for CARIKTGGTDTQYF.

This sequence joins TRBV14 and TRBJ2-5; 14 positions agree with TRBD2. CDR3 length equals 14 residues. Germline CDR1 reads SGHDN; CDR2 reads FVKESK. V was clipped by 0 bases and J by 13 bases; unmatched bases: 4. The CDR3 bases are TGTGCCAGCAGCCAAGAGACTAGCGGGGGGGCCGTGTACTTC. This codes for CASSQETSGGAVYF.

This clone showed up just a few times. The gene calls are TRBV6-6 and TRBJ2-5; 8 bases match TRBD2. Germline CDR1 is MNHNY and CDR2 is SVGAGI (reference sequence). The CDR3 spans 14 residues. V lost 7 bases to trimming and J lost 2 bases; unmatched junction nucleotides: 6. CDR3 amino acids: CASTTRGEQETQYF. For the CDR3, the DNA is TGTGCCAGCACCACGCGGGGGGAGCAAGAGACCCAGTACTTC.

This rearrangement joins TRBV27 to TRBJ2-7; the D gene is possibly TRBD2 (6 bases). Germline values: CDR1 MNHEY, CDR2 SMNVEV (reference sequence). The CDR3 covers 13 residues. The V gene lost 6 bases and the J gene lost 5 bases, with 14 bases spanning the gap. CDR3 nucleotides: TGTGCCAGCAGGGTAGTGGCGGGAAACGAGCAGTACTTC. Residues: CASRVVAGNEQYF.

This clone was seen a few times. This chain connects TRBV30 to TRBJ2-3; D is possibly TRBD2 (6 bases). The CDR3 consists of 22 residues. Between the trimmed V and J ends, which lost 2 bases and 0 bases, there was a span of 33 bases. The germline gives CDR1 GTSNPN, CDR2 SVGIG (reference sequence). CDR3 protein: CAWSTRNWDLALRVPSTDTQYF. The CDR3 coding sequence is TGTGCCTGGAGTACCAGAAACTGGGACTTGGCTTTAAGAGTACCTAGCACAGATACGCAGTATTTT.

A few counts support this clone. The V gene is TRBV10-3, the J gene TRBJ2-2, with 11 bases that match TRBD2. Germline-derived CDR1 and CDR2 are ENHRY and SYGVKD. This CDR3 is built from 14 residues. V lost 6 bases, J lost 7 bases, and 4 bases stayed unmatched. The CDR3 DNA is TGTGCCATCAGGACTAGCGGGGAGTTCGGGGAGCTGTTTTTT. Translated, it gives CAIRTSGEFGELFF.

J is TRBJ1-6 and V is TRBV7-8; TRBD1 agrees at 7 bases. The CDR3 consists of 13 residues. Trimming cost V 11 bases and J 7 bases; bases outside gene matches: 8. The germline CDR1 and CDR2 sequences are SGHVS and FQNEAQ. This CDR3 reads CAAGQLFNSPLHF. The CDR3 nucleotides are TGTGCCGCGGGACAGCTATTCAATTCACCCCTCCACTTT.

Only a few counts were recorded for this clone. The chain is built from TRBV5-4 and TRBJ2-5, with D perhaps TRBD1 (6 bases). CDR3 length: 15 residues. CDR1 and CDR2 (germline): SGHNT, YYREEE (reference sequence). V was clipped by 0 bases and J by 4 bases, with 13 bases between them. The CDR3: CASSLVTGSGETQYF. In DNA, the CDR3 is TGTGCCAGCAGCTTGGTCACAGGGTCGGGAGAGACCCAGTACTTC.

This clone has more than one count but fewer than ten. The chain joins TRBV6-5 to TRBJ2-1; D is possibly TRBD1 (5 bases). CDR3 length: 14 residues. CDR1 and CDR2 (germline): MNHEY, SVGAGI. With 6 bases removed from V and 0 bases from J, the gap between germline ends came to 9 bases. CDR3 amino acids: CASRIDSSYNEQFF. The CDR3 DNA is TGTGCCAGCAGGATCGACAGCTCCTACAATGAGCAGTTCTTC.

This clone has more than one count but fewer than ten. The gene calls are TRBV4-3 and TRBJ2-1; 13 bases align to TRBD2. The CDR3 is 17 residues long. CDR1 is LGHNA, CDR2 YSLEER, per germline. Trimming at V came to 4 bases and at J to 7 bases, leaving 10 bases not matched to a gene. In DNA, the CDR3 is TGCGCCAGCAGCCGAGGACTAGCGGGGGCCTCCTCAAATGAGCAGTTCTTC. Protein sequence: CASSRGLAGASSNEQFF.

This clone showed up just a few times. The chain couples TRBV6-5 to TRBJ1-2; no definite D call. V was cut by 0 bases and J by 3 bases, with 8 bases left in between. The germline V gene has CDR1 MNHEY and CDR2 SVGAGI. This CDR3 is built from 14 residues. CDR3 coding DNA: TGTGCCAGCAGTTACTCCACGAGGGACTATGGCTACACCTTC. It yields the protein CASSYSTRDYGYTF.

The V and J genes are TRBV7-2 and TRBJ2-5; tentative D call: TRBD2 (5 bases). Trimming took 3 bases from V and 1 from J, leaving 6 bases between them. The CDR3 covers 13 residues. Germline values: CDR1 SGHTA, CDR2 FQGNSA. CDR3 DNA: TGTGCCAGCAGCTTTCTAGCCCAAGAGACCCAGTACTTC. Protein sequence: CASSFLAQETQYF.

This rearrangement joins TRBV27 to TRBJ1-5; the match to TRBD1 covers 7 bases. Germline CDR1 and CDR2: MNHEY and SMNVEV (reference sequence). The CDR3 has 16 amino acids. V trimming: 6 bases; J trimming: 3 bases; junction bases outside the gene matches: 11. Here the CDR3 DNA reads TGTGCCAGCAGCTTAAACCGGGACAGTTACAATCAGCCCCAGCATTTT. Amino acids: CASSLNRDSYNQPQHF.

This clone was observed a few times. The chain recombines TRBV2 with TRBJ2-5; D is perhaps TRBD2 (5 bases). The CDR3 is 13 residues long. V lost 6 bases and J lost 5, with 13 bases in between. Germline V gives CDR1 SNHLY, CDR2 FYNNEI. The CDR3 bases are TGTGCCAGCAGCCCCGGGGTTCGGGAGACCCAGTACTTC. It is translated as CASSPGVRETQYF.

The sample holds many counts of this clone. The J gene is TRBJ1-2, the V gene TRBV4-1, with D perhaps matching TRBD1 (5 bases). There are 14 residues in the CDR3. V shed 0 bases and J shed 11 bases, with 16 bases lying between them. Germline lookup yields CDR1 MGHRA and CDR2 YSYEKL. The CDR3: CASSQDRGTGAYTF. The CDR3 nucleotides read TGCGCCAGCAGCCAAGATCGGGGGACTGGGGCGTACACCTTC.

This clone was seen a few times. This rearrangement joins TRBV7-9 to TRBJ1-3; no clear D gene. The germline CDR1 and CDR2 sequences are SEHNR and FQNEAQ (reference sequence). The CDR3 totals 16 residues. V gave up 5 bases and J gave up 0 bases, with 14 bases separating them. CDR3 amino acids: CASSQKWRISGNTIYF. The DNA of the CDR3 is TGTGCCAGCAGCCAAAAGTGGCGGATCTCTGGAAACACCATATATTTT.

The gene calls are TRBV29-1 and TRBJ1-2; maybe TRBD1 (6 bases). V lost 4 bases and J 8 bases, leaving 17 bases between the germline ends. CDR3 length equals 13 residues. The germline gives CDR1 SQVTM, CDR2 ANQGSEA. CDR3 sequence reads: CSVVDRPGVGYTF. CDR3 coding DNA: TGCAGCGTTGTAGACAGGCCCGGTGTGGGCTACACCTTC.

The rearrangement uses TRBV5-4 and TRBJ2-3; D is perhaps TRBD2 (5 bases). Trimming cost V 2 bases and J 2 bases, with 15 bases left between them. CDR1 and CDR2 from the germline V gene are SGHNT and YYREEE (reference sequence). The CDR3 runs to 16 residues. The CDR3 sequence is CASSLWRVGNTDTQYF. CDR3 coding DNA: TGTGCCAGCAGCTTATGGCGGGTCGGGAACACAGATACGCAGTATTTT.

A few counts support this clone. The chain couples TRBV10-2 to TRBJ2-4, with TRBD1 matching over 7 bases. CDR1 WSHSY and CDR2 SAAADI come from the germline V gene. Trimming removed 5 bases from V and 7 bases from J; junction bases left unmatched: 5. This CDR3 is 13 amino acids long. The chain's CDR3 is CASSSGTANIQYF. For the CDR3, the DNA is TGCGCCAGCAGTTCCGGGACAGCGAACATTCAGTACTTC.

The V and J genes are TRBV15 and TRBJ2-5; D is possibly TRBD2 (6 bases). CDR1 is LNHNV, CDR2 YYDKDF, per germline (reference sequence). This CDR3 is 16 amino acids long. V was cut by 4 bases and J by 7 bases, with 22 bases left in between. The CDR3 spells CATSTVPGREGGTQYF. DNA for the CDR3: TGTGCCACCAGCACCGTGCCGGGACGCGAGGGAGGGACCCAGTACTTC.

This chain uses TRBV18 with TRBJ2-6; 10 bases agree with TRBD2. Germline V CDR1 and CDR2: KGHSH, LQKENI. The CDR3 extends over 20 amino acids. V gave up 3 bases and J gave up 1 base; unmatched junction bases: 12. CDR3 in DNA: TGTGCCAGCTCACCCCGCGGGAGCGGGGGGGCCGTATCTGGGGCCAACGTCCTGACTTTC. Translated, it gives CASSPRGSGGAVSGANVLTF.

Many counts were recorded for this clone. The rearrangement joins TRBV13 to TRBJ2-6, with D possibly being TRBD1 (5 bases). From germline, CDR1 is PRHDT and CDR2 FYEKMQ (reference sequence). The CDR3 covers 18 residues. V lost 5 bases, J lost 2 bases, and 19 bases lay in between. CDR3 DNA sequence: TGTGCCAGCAGCCGACGATCCACAGGTGCTACTGGGGCCAACGTCCTGACTTTC. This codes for CASSRRSTGATGANVLTF. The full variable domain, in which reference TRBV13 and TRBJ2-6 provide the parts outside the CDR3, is AAGVIQSPRHLIKEKRETATLKCYPIPRHDTVYWYQQGPGQDPQFLISFYEKMQSDKGSIPDRFSAQQFSDYHSELNMSSLELGDSALYFCASSRRSTGATGANVLTFGAGSRLTVL.

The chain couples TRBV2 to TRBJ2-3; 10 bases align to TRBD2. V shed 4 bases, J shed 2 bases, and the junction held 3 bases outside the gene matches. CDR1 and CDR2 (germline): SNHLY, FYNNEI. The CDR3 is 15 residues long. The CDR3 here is CASSGLAGHTDTQYF. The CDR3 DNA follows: TGTGCCAGCAGTGGACTAGCGGGTCACACAGATACGCAGTATTTT.